Listed here is a single T cell receptor beta chain. Its matching antigen is unknown. These data originate in a study of cytomegalovirus exposure and HLA in healthy donors. Overall study context: Of all 360 or so donors who were genotyped, around 79% belonged to the Caucasian-associated ancestry cluster.

Study-level findings and limits: The authors later linked a missense DCLRE1C variant to TCR beta V- and J-gene trimming.

Use of 60 Vbeta and 13 Jbeta primers characterized the PCR. Methods used by the authors: Later analysis identified approximately 80 million unique TCR beta chains, roughly 11 million shared. TCRdb's copy holds only in-frame clones and misses some; the assay was immunoSEQ multiplex PCR. V and J calls and clone size are given by that table; D and trimming were obtained from the DNA. Of roughly 150,000 clones detected, 80% appear once; the ten largest clones hold approximately 1.3%. The receptor comes from a man in his thirties or forties in good health and CMV-seronegative. The sequenced material came from PBMCs.

The CDR3 DNA reads as TGCGCCAGCAGCTTGGAGCCGACTAGCGGATACAATGAGCAGTTCTTC. This encodes CASSLEPTSGYNEQFF. J is TRBJ2-1 and V is TRBV5-1; TRBD2 matches 9 bases. Germline CDR1 is SGHRS and CDR2 is YFSETQ. Losses at the gene ends were 0 bases for V and 4 bases for J; bases not matched to a gene: 5. The CDR3 has 16 amino acids.